Listed below are T cell receptor beta chains from one sample, sequenced in a study of T cell clonotyping in hematopoietic cell transplantation. Data came from immunoSEQ multiplex PCR; TCRdb stores just in-frame clones and leaves some out. The sample yields 7,000 to 9,000 clones, around 87% seen once. The sample consisted of PBMCs, taken 100 days after allogeneic stem cell transplant. These TCRs come from a male patient in his fifties who had an allogeneic stem cell transplant from a related donor, so the T cells may come from the graft donor. Some clones in this sample may be carry-over from other donors' samples. Both conserved end residues are part of each CDR3. The D gene is left open where the match is weak. The size field is filled for only some rows; it gives once, few, many or a size class.

TRBV2,-,TRBD1,TRBJ1-5,CASSDGTGFDNQPQHF,TGTGCCAGCAGCGACGGGACAGGGTTTGACAATCAGCCCCAGCATTTT
TRBV6-5,-,-,TRBJ2-6,CASSYVRGGANVLTF,TGTGCCAGCAGTTACGTCCGAGGTGGGGCCAACGTCCTGACTTTC
TRBV7-9,few,-,TRBJ2-7,CASSLASAAYEQYF,TGTGCCAGCAGCTTAGCGTCGGCGGCCTACGAGCAGTACTTC
TRBV30,-,TRBD1,TRBJ1-2,CAWSTGGGNYGYTF,TGTGCCTGGAGTACAGGGGGTGGGAACTATGGCTACACCTTC
TRBV30,-,TRBD1,TRBJ1-1,CAWSKGQGASEAFF,TGTGCCTGGAGTAAGGGACAGGGGGCGTCTGAAGCTTTCTTT
TRBV10-3,-,-,TRBJ1-1,CATLDTLNTEAFF,TGTGCCACTCTTGACACCCTGAACACTGAAGCTTTCTTT
TRBV19,-,-,TRBJ1-4,CASSQGLPNEKLFF,TGTGCCAGTAGTCAGGGTTTGCCTAATGAAAAATTGTTTTTT
TRBV11-3,-,-,TRBJ2-2,CASRWAANTGELFF,TGTGCCAGCAGATGGGCCGCGAACACCGGGGAGCTGTTTTTT
TRBV2,-,-,TRBJ1-6,CASRGGQFLTPLHF,TGTGCCAGCAGAGGCGGACAGTTCCTCACACCCCTCCACTTT
TRBV28,-,TRBD1,TRBJ2-6,CASSFRTGRPGANVLTF,TGTGCCAGCAGTTTTAGGACAGGGAGGCCTGGGGCCAACGTCCTGACTTTC
TRBV7-9,-,-,TRBJ2-7,CASSLKGGHEQYF,TGTGCCAGCAGCTTGAAAGGGGGACACGAGCAGTACTTC
TRBV6-6,-,TRBD1,TRBJ1-2,CASSIFSDREEGYTF,TGTGCCAGCAGTATTTTCTCAGACAGGGAAGAGGGCTACACCTTC
TRBV25-1,-,-,TRBJ1-5,CASSSDSDNQPQHF,TGTGCCAGCAGTTCGGACAGTGACAATCAGCCCCAGCATTTT
TRBV30,-,-,TRBJ2-7,CAWSASRGNYEQYF,TGTGCCTGGAGCGCTAGCCGGGGGAATTACGAGCAGTACTTC
TRBV25-1,-,-,TRBJ1-4,CASSEAGSGEKLFF,TGTGCCAGCAGTGAGGCAGGGTCGGGGGAAAAACTGTTTTTT
TRBV7-2,-,TRBD1,TRBJ2-5,CASSPYRDRGETQYF,TGTGCCAGCAGCCCTTACCGGGACAGGGGAGAGACCCAGTACTTC
TRBV6-1,-,-,TRBJ1-1,CASSEAAFTSQTNTEAFF,TGTGCCAGCAGTGAAGCCGCCTTCACCAGCCAGACGAACACTGAAGCTTTCTTT
TRBV9,-,-,TRBJ2-3,CASSVAPSLQGKETDTQYF,TGTGCCAGCAGCGTAGCCCCTTCATTACAGGGTAAGGAGACAGATACGCAGTATTTT
TRBV27,-,-,TRBJ2-7,CASSLKQGHYEQYF,TGTGCCAGCAGTTTAAAGCAGGGGCACTACGAGCAGTACTTC
TRBV7-2,few,TRBD2,TRBJ2-7,CASSWSGLAGREQYF,TGTGCCAGCAGCTGGAGCGGACTAGCGGGACGGGAGCAGTACTTC
TRBV30,-,-,TRBJ2-1,CAWSVLGPSYNEQFF,TGTGCCTGGAGTGTACTTGGTCCGTCCTACAATGAGCAGTTCTTC
TRBV11-1,-,TRBD1,TRBJ1-2,CASSSTTGNYGYTF,TGTGCCAGCAGCTCAACGACAGGGAACTATGGCTACACCTTC
TRBV2,-,-,TRBJ2-1,CASSIGWVGGYNEQFF,TGTGCCAGCAGTATTGGGTGGGTTGGTGGTTACAATGAGCAGTTCTTC
TRBV19,few,-,TRBJ2-5,CASSRDFQETQYF,TGTGCCAGTAGTAGGGACTTTCAAGAGACCCAGTACTTC
TRBV11-3,-,-,TRBJ1-4,CASSSRGLGQEKLFF,TGTGCCAGCAGCTCCCGAGGGTTGGGGCAGGAAAAACTGTTTTTT
TRBV15,-,-,TRBJ2-1,CATSRAQLNEQFF,TGTGCCACCAGCAGAGCCCAGCTCAATGAGCAGTTCTTC
TRBV6-5,-,-,TRBJ1-2,CASSSFDGYTF,TGTGCCAGCAGCTCCTTCGATGGCTACACCTTC
TRBV30,-,-,TRBJ1-2,CAWTTAIASMGYGYTF,TGTGCCTGGACCACAGCGATAGCGTCAATGGGCTATGGCTACACCTTC
TRBV30,once,-,TRBJ2-5,CAWSVREQETQYF,TGTGCCTGGAGTGTACGAGAGCAAGAGACCCAGTACTTC
TRBV7-3,-,-,TRBJ1-1,CASSLSGGGGPNTEAFF,TGTGCCAGCAGCTTATCAGGAGGCGGGGGGCCGAACACTGAAGCTTTCTTT
TRBV19,few,TRBD2,TRBJ2-1,CASSMTSGGYNEQFF,TGTGCCAGTAGTATGACTAGCGGGGGATACAATGAGCAGTTCTTC
TRBV9,-,TRBD1,TRBJ2-7,CASSVGGTGAYEQYF,TGTGCCAGCAGCGTAGGAGGGACAGGAGCCTACGAGCAGTACTTC
TRBV6-4,-,-,TRBJ2-2,CASSGGEDTGELFF,TGTGCCAGCAGTGGAGGGGAGGACACCGGGGAGCTGTTTTTT
TRBV5-1,-,-,TRBJ1-2,CASSQDQSPGYTF,TGCGCCAGCAGCCAGGACCAGTCCCCTGGCTACACCTTC
TRBV30,-,TRBD1,TRBJ1-3,CAWSEGGGYSGNTIYF,TGTGCCTGGAGTGAGGGAGGGGGCTACTCTGGAAACACCATATATTTT
TRBV7-2,-,-,TRBJ2-7,CASSVLGGPYEQYF,TGTGCCAGCAGTGTCCTCGGGGGCCCCTACGAGCAGTACTTC
TRBV19,-,-,TRBJ1-1,CASSRGAWNTEAFF,TGTGCCAGTAGTAGGGGGGCCTGGAACACTGAAGCTTTCTTT
TRBV6-4,-,-,TRBJ1-5,CASSDGRSLSNQPQHF,TGTGCCAGCAGTGACGGCAGGTCCTTAAGCAATCAGCCCCAGCATTTT
TRBV28,-,-,TRBJ2-7,CASSSPGTLEQYF,TGTGCCAGCAGTTCCCCCGGGACACTCGAGCAGTACTTC
TRBV28,-,-,TRBJ2-7,CASSPRPAYEQYF,TGTGCCAGCAGTCCACGGCCCGCCTACGAGCAGTACTTC
TRBV6-6,-,-,TRBJ1-2,CASTDGNNYGYTF,TGTGCCAGCACCGATGGCAATAACTATGGCTACACCTTC
TRBV19,-,-,TRBJ1-5,CASSMQQGNQPQHF,TGTGCCAGTAGTATGCAACAGGGCAATCAGCCCCAGCATTTT
TRBV29-1,-,-,TRBJ1-1,CSVDRATEVFF,TGCAGCGTTGACAGGGCCACTGAAGTTTTCTTT
TRBV9,-,TRBD1,TRBJ2-5,CASSVSRGRETQYF,TGTGCCAGCAGCGTCTCCAGGGGGCGTGAGACCCAGTACTTC
TRBV11-2,-,-,TRBJ2-1,CASSPRDNYNEQFF,TGTGCCAGCAGCCCCCGGGACAACTACAATGAGCAGTTCTTC
TRBV4-3,-,-,TRBJ1-2,CASSQDRSGPYGYTF,TGCGCCAGCAGCCAAGATCGTTCCGGGCCCTATGGCTACACCTTC
TRBV5-6,once,-,TRBJ2-7,CASSLVDRPYEQYF,TGTGCCAGCAGCTTGGTTGACAGGCCCTACGAGCAGTACTTC
TRBV19,-,-,TRBJ2-5,CASSRQAGETQYF,TGTGCCAGTAGTCGGCAGGCGGGGGAGACCCAGTACTTC
TRBV6-1,-,-,TRBJ1-2,CASSEVQWNYGYTF,TGTGCCAGCAGTGAAGTTCAATGGAACTATGGCTACACCTTC
TRBV29-1,-,-,TRBJ2-3,CSVSERDTQYF,TGCAGCGTGAGTGAAAGGGATACGCAGTATTTT
TRBV4-2,-,-,TRBJ1-1,CASTEGYTEAFF,TGTGCCAGCACCGAGGGTTACACTGAAGCTTTCTTT
TRBV13,-,TRBD1,TRBJ2-7,CASSPETGAYEQYF,TGTGCCAGCAGCCCCGAGACAGGGGCCTACGAGCAGTACTTC
TRBV9,-,-,TRBJ1-3,CASSPPSRSGNTIYF,TGTGCCAGCAGCCCCCCATCGAGGAGTGGAAACACCATATATTTT
TRBV5-7,-,-,TRBJ2-7,CASSQYQGGEQYF,TGTGCCAGCAGCCAGTATCAGGGGGGCGAGCAGTACTTC
TRBV7-2,-,TRBD2,TRBJ2-7,CASSRTYGTSGTSSYEQYF,TGTGCCAGCAGCCGAACATACGGGACTAGCGGGACTAGCTCCTACGAGCAGTACTTC
TRBV19,-,-,TRBJ1-3,CASSTDGNSGNTIYF,TGTGCCAGTAGTACGGACGGGAACTCTGGAAACACCATATATTTT